This TCR beta chain was obtained from a study of CD8+ T cells in alopecia areata (dated by TCRdb to the late 2010s). As for the study more broadly: The treated patients, all with moderate-to-severe alopecia areata, were enrolled in an open-label pilot trial of oral tofacitinib given at 5 to 10 mg twice daily. immunoSEQ multiplex PCR using 35 Vbeta forward primers and 13 Jbeta reverse primers was used to amplify TCRbeta CDR3 regions. RNA was obtained with the PAXgene miRNA kit for fixed scalp, the miRNeasy kit for PBMCs, and the RNeasy kit for mouse skin. Human TCRbeta sequencing covered scalp tissue and sorted CD4+ and CD8+ peripheral blood T cells from patchy and totalis/universalis alopecia areata patients and healthy controls. Tofacitinib was administered for 6 to 18 months, and 6 months of follow-up off drug were then conducted to assess delayed response and recurrence. Tofacitinib-treated patients had biopsies at baseline and at 4 and 24 weeks of treatment, with a later scalp biopsy in several patients. In both human patients and the C3H/HeJ mouse model, the study applied high-throughput TCRbeta sequencing to look at T cell clonal expansion in alopecia areata. Scalp clonality was compared across normal scalp (n=4), patchy alopecia areata scalp (n=8), and alopecia totalis/universalis scalp (n=8).

General findings and caveats noted by the study authors: Scalp TCR repertoire analysis is complicated because resident alphabeta T cells in normal human skin are also sequenced, whereas mouse skin is dominated by gammadelta T cells. Compared with normal scalp, lesional scalp had higher clonality and more expanded CD8+ clones, particularly in alopecia totalis/universalis, a pattern that suggests antigenic drive. Shared TCR sequences between patients were less evident than in mice, which may be partly attributable to HLA diversity in the patient population.

The time point label here, explained by the study, means: baseline before oral tofacitinib. Lesional scalp punch biopsies and peripheral blood were collected from alopecia areata patients. PBMCs were separated by density centrifugation and stained for CD3, CD4 and CD8, after which CD4+ and CD8+ T cells were sorted on a FACSAria. As for this clone: The specificity of this receptor is unknown. It has no much larger one-base neighbor in the sample; base qualities were not kept.

The library was obtained by the immunoSEQ multiplex PCR assay. For TCR sequencing, RNA was extracted from every sample and reverse transcribed into cDNA to serve as template. SuperScript III was used for first-strand cDNA synthesis, primed with a 2:1 mix of oligo-dT and random hexamers. A synthetic immune receptor repertoire was used to assess amplification bias, and residual bias was removed computationally. As for how the authors treated the data: Raw reads were preprocessed for error removal, and CDR3 was defined according to IMGT conventions as running from the conserved cysteine to phenylalanine. Clonality was computed as 1 minus the Shannon entropy, with the entropy normalized by log2 of the number of productive unique TCRs. CD4 or CD8 identity of scalp clones was inferred by cross-referencing scalp TCRbeta sequences with sorted blood CD4 and CD8 repertoires. TCRdb re-hosts the immuneACCESS table, in-frame sequences only. Its copies lack some clones; in the studies checked, an unresolved V gene accounts for under half of them, and the cause for the rest is not known. V and J calls and clone size come straight from that table; D and trimming were deduced from the DNA. A total of more than 100,000 clones appear in this sample, 58% of them only once. About 4.9% of the sample comes from the top ten.

The material sequenced was CD4+ T cells sorted from blood, taken at week 0. The receptor was isolated from a human donor with alopecia areata.

The CDR3 sequence is CASSPSNNSPLHF. The DNA reads TGTGCCAGCAGTCCGAGTAATAATTCACCCCTCCACTTT. The rearranged segments are TRBV6-5 and TRBJ1-6, with the D gene uncertain. The CDR3, from cysteine to phenylalanine, totals 13 residues. The CDR3 DNA has 39 bases and is translated from base 1. As encoded in the germline V gene, CDR1 is MNHEY while CDR2 is SVGAGI. V loses 5 bases, J loses 5 bases, and the germline ends lie 7 bases apart.